This TCR beta chain derives from a study of OX40 agonist ivuxolimab in advanced cancers. Broadly, across the study: Ivuxolimab was a fully human IgG2 agonistic monoclonal antibody targeting the costimulatory receptor OX40 (CD134). Patients were allowed to have had prior anti-PD-1, anti-PD-L1 or anti-CTLA-4 therapy, and around 43% of the dose-escalation patients had been treated with checkpoint inhibitors. The purpose of peripheral TCRbeta sequencing was to test whether ivuxolimab changed TCR sequence diversity and led to clonal T-cell expansion. Three dose-escalation patients achieved partial responses, one with hepatocellular carcinoma and two with cutaneous melanoma. In the dose-escalation cohort, more than 75% of patients were male, and the mean age was roughly 60 years, with a range of roughly 23 to 85. Intravenous ivuxolimab was administered to patients every 2 weeks at six dose levels: 0.01, 0.1, 0.3, 1.5, 3 and 10 mg/kg. The paper covers the monotherapy dose-escalation part of the phase I ivuxolimab trial, which included N ≈ 57 patients. Among the roughly 52 dose-escalation patients, 19 had hepatocellular carcinoma, roughly 15 melanoma, 9 renal cell carcinoma and 9 head and neck cancer. General study outcomes and caveats: On average, CD8+ T cells showed more expanded clones than CD4+ T cells after ivuxolimab. The antigen specificity of the clonally expanded peripheral T cells was not determined. At doses of 0.1 to 3.0 mg/kg, clonal expansion of both CD4+ and CD8+ T cells in blood was seen between baseline and week 6. Low levels of normalized T-cell clonal expansion were also seen in some patients who did not respond. In partial responders in the 0.1-3.0 mg/kg groups, normalized peripheral clonal expansion was found to be among the lowest, especially among CD8+ T cells.

For sequencing of the TCRbeta CDR3 region, genomic DNA was extracted from the sorted cells. The immunoSEQ Assay was used for sequencing of TCRbeta CDR3 regions. The immuneACCESS repertoire file appears here via TCRdb, limited to in-frame rearrangements. These files lack a portion of the clones; in checked studies, under half of the deficit traces to unresolved V genes, and the cause of the others is not known. The sample has about 95,000 clones on record, 89% of them singletons. Clones ranked in the top ten supply around 0.3% of the sample. Patients with autoimmune disease history or receiving systemic immunosuppression were excluded from the trial. In every dose cohort, peripheral blood was drawn for TCR sequencing at baseline, cycle 4 day 1, and cycle 7 day 1. The samples were taken from a phase I, first-in-human, multicenter, open-label dose-escalation trial of ivuxolimab. Adults with locally advanced or metastatic melanoma, renal cell, hepatocellular, or head and neck squamous cell carcinoma were enrolled in the trial. Before TCR sequencing, CD4+ T cells and CD8+ T cells were sorted from peripheral blood as separate populations.

This clone was seen only a few times. The target of this receptor is not known. It has no much larger one-base neighbor in the sample; base qualities were not kept. The V and J ends are trimmed by 3 bases and 8 bases, leaving 17 bases between them. The CDR3 spans 14 residues, from the cysteine through the phenylalanine. Solely the CDR3 DNA is kept, with 42 bases framed from the first base. The germline V gene encodes CDR1 SGDLS and CDR2 YYNGEE. The receptor was derived from an adult with an advanced solid tumor such as melanoma, head and neck, liver or kidney cancer. Recombination joined TRBV9 with TRBJ1-2, with TRBD1 tentatively as D gene (5 bases match). The source material was CD4+ or CD8+ T cells sorted from blood, sampled in a trial of the OX40 agonist ivuxolimab. The CDR3 region: CASSGGFGAGGYTF. Here is the DNA: TGTGCCAGCAGCGGTGGGTTTGGGGCAGGCGGCTACACCTTC.